The next 7 T cell receptor beta chains were all read from a single sample in a study of stem cell transplantation in POMP-related autoinflammatory disease. TCRdb's copy holds only in-frame clones and misses some; the assay was immunoSEQ multiplex PCR. The sample lists some 69,000 clones; approximately 90% were seen once. The material was CD4+ T cells from PBMCs, obtained after stem cell transplantation. These receptors were collected from a human patient with POMP-related autoinflammation and immune dysregulation (PRAID). Some of these T cells may belong to the graft donor.

The chain carries TRBV21-1 and TRBJ2-3; the D call in the table, TRBD2, was not verified against the DNA. TRBV21-1 is a pseudogene segment. This CDR3 contains 16 residues. CDR3 in amino acids: CASSKLRTRGTDTQYF. CDR3 coding DNA: TGTGCCAGCAGCAAATTGCGGACTAGAGGAACAGATACGCAGTATTTT.

The chain combines TRBV27 with TRBJ2-7; 10 nucleotides align to TRBD2. CDR1 is MNHEY and CDR2 is SMNVEV in the germline V gene (reference sequence). The V gene end was trimmed by 6 bases and the J gene end by 2 bases; junction bases not matched to a gene: 7. The CDR3 covers 15 residues. CDR3 amino acids: CASSSRLAGTYEQYF. CDR3 bases: TGTGCCAGCAGCTCCCGACTAGCGGGTACCTACGAGCAGTACTTC.

The genes are TRBV5-1 and TRBJ2-2; D not resolved. The CDR3 is made up of 13 amino acids. Germline V lookup: CDR1 SGHRS, CDR2 YFSETQ. Between the trimmed V and J ends, which lost 5 bases and 5 bases, there was a span of 10 bases. DNA for the CDR3: TGCGCCAGCAGTACATGGGGAACCGGGGAGCTGTTTTTT. Protein: CASSTWGTGELFF. Together with reference TRBV5-1 and TRBJ2-2, the CDR3 gives the full variable domain: KAGVTQTPRYLIKTRGQQVTLSCSPISGHRSVSWYQQTPGQGLQFLFEYFSETQRNKGNFPGRFSGRQFSNSRSEMNVSTLELGDSALYLCASSTWGTGELFFGEGSRLTVL.

V usage is TRBV11-2 and J usage is TRBJ1-3; no clear D. The CDR3 is 13 residues long. Trimming took off 6 bases at V and 1 base at J, with 7 bases between the two ends. CDR1 SGHAT and CDR2 FQNNGV come from the germline V gene. CDR3 amino acids: CASRHASGNTIYF. CDR3 coding DNA: TGTGCCAGCAGACATGCTTCTGGAAACACCATATATTTT.

This chain joins TRBV12-1 and TRBJ2-1. TRBV12-1 constitutes a pseudogene. The CDR3 consists of 20 residues. CDR3 in DNA: TGTGCCAGCAGCTTTAGCACCCTTACGGGCCAGGGAGAATCTATCTATGAGCAGTTCTTC. Protein: CASSFSTLTGQGESIYEQFF.

The chain recombines TRBV5-5 with TRBJ2-2; 9 nucleotides agree with TRBD2. The CDR3 sequence is 15 residues long. Germline V CDR1 and CDR2: SGHKS, YYEKEE (reference sequence). J gave up 1 base and V 2 bases, and 0 bases lay outside the gene matches. The CDR3 is CASSFSGGNTGELFF. In nucleotides, the CDR3 is TGTGCCAGCAGCTTTAGCGGGGGGAACACCGGGGAGCTGTTTTTT.

This rearrangement joins TRBV19 to TRBJ2-7; 9 nucleotides line up with TRBD1. Germline V lookup: CDR1 LNHDA, CDR2 SQIVND (reference sequence). Trimming cost V 5 bases and J 0 bases; bases outside gene matches: 5. This CDR3 is built from 15 residues. CDR3 protein: CASSGGTGPSYEQYF. In nucleotides, the CDR3 is TGTGCCAGTAGTGGGGGGACAGGGCCCTCCTACGAGCAGTACTTC.